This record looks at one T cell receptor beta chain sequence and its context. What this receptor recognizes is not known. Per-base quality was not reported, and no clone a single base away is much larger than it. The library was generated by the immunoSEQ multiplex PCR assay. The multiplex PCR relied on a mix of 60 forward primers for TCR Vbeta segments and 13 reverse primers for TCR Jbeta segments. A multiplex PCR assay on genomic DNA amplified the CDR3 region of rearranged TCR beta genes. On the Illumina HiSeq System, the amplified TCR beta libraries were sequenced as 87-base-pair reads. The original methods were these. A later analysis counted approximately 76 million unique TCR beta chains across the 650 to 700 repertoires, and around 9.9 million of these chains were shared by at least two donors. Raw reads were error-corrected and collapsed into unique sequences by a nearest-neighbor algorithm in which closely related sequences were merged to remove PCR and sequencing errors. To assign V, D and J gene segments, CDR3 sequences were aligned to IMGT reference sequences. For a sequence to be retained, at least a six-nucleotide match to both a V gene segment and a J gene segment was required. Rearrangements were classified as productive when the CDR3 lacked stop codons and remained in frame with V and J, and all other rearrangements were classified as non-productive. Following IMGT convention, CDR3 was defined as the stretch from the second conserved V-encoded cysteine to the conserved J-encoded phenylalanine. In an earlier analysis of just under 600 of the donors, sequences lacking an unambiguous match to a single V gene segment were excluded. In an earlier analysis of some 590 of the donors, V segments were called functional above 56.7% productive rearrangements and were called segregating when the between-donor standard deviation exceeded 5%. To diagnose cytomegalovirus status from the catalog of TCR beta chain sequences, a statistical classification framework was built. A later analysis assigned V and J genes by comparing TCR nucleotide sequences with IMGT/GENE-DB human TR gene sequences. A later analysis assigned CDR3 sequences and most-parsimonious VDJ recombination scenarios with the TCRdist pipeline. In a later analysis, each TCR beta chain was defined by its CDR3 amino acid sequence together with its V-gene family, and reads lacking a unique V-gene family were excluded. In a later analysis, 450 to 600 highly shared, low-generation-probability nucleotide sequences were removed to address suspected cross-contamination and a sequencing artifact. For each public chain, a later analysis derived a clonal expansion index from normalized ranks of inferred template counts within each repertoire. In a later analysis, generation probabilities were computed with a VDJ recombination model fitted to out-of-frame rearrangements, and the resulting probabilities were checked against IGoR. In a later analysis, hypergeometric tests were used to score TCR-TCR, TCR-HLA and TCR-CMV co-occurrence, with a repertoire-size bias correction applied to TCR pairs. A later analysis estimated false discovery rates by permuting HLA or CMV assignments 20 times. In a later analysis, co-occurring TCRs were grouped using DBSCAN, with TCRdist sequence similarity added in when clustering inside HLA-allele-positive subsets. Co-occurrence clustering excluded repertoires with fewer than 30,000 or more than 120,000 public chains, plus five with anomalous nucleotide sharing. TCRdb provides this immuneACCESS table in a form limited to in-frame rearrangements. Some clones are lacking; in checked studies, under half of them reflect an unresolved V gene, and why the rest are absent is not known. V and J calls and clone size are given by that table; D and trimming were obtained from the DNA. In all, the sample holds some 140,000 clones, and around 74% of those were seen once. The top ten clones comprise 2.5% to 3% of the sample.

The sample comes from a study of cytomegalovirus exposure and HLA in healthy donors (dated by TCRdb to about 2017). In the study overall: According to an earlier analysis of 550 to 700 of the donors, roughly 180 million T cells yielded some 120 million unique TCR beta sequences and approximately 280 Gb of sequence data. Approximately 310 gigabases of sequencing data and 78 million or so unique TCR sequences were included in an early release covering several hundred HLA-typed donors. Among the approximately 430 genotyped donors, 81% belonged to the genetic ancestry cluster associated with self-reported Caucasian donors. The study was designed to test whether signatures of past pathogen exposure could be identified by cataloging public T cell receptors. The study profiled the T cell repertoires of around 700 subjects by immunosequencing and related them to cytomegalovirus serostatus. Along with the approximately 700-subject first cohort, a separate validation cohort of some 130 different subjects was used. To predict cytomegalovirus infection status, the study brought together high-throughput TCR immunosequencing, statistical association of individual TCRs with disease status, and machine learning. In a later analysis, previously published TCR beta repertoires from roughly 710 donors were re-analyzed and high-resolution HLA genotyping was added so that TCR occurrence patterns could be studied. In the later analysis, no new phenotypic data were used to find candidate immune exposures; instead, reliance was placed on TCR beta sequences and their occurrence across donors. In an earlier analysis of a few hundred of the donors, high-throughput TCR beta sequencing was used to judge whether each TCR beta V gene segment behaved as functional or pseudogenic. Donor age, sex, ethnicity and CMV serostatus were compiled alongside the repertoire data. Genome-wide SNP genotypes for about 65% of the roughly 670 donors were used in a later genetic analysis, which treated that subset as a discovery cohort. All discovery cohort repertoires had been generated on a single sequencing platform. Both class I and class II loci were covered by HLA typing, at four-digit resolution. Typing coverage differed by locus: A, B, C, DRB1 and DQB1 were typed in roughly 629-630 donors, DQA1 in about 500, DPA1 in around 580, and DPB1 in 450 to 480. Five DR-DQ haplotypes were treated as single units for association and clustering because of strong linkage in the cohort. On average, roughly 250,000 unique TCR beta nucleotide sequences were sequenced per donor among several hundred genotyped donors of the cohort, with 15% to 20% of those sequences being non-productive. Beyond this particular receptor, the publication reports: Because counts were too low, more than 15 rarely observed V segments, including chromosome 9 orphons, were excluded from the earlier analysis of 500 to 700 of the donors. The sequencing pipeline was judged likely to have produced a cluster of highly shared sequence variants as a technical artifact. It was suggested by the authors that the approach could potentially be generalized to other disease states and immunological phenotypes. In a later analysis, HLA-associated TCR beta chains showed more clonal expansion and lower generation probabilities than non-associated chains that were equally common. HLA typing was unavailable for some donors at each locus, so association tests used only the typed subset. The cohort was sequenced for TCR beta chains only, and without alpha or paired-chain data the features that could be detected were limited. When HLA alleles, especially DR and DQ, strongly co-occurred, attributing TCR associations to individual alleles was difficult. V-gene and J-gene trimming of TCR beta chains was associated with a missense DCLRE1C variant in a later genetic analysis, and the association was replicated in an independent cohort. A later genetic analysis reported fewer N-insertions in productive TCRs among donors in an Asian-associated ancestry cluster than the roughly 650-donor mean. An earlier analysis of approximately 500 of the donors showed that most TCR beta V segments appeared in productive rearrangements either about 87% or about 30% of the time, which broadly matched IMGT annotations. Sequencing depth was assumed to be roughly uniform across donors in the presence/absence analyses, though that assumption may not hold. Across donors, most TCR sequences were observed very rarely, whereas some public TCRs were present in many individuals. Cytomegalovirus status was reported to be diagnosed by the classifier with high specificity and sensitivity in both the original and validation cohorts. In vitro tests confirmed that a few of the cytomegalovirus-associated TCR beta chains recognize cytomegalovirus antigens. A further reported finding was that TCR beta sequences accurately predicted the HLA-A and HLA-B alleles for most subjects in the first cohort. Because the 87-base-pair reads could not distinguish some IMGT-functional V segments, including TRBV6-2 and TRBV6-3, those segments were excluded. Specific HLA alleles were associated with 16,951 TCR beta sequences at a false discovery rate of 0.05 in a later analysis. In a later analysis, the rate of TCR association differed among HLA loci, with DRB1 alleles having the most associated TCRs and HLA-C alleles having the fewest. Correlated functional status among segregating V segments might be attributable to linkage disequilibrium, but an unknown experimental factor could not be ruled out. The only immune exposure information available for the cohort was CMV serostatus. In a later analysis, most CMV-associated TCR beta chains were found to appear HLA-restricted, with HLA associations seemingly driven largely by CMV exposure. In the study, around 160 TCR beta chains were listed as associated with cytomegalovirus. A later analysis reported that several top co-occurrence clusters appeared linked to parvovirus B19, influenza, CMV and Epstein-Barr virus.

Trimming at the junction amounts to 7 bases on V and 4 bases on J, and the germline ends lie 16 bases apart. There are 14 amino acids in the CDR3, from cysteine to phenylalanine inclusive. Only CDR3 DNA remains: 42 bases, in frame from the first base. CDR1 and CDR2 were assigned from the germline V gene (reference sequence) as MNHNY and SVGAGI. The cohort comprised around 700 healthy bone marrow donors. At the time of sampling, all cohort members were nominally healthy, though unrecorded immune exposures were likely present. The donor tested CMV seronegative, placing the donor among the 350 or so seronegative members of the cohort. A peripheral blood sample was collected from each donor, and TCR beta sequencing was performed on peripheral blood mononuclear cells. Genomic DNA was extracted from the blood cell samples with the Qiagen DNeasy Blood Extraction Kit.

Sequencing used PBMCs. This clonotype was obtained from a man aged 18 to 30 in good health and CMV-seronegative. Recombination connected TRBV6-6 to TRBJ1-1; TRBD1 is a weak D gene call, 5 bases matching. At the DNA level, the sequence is TGTGCCAGCACTTCCAGCGGGGGAATCACTGAAGCTTTCTTT. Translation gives CASTSSGGITEAFF.